Listed here are 14 T cell receptor beta chains from one sample, sequenced in a study of blood T cell repertoires in COVID-19. Generated by immunoSEQ multiplex PCR, the TCRdb table keeps only in-frame clones and is missing some. This sample has around 160,000 clones, with approximately 91% found just once. Sequencing input: peripheral blood. Receptors originate from a human donor in a cohort sampled during active COVID-19.

The rearrangement links TRBV21-1 to TRBJ2-1; the table names TRBD1, a call not compared with the DNA. TRBV21-1 is labeled a pseudogene. The CDR3 covers 14 residues. The CDR3 DNA reads TGTGCCAGCAGGGGACAGCCGAAAGTCAATGAGCAGTTCTTC. This sequence encodes CASRGQPKVNEQFF.

The CDR3 here is CASPRLARNTGELFF. The CDR3 nucleotides are TGTGCCAGCCCCCGACTAGCGAGGAACACCGGGGAGCTGTTTTTT. This chain joins TRBV7-8 and TRBJ2-2; 8 positions match TRBD2. There are 15 residues in the CDR3. CDR1 and CDR2 from the germline V gene are SGHVS and FQNEAQ. Germline trimming cut 8 bases from V and 1 base from J; bases unmatched to any gene: 6.

This sequence joins TRBV19 and TRBJ2-7; D may be TRBD1 (6 bases). Trimming stripped 5 bases from V and 3 bases from J, with 14 bases between. Germline CDR1 LNHDA, CDR2 SQIVND (reference sequence). The CDR3 is 14 amino acids. This CDR3 is CASSVQGLGYEQYF. The CDR3 region has the DNA TGTGCCAGTAGTGTACAGGGCTTGGGCTACGAGCAGTACTTC.

V and J are TRBV7-2 and TRBJ1-1, with 10 bases identical to TRBD1. This CDR3 is built from 15 residues. The V and J ends lost 1 base and 7 bases, in that order; junction bases with no gene match: 6. Germline loops: CDR1 SGHTA, CDR2 FQGNSA. The CDR3 loop reads CASSLGRQGAGEAFF. CDR3 nucleotide sequence: TGTGCCAGCAGCTTAGGGCGACAGGGGGCGGGTGAAGCTTTCTTT.

In this sample, this clone turned up once. This chain links TRBV5-5 with TRBJ2-1; D call uncertain. Trimming took off 2 bases at V and 9 bases at J, with 6 bases between the two ends. This CDR3 is 11 amino acids long. The germline V gene has CDR1 SGHKS and CDR2 YYEKEE (reference sequence). CDR3 protein: CASSFNTEQFF. The DNA for the CDR3 is TGTGCCAGCAGCTTCAACACTGAGCAGTTCTTC.

This chain uses TRBV19 with TRBJ2-1, with TRBD1 matching 7 bases. With V trimmed by 1 base and J by 5 bases, 11 bases remained unmatched. This CDR3 has 17 residues. The germline V gene encodes CDR1 LNHDA and CDR2 SQIVND (reference sequence). CDR3 coding DNA: TGTGCCAGTAGTATAGTGGGAGACAGGGAAGTTGACAATGAGCAGTTCTTC. Amino acids: CASSIVGDREVDNEQFF.

The rearrangement uses TRBV5-6 and TRBJ1-2; TRBD1 aligns across 8 bases. Germline CDR1 is SGHDT and CDR2 is YYEEEE. This CDR3 has 14 residues. The ends lost 2 bases at V and 7 bases at J; junction bases unmatched: 7. The CDR3 is CASSFGRGRLGYTF. The DNA for the CDR3 is TGTGCCAGCAGCTTCGGCAGGGGGCGGCTTGGCTACACCTTC.

V and J are TRBV19 and TRBJ2-1; TRBD2 aligns across 11 bases. The CDR3 runs 19 residues. V lost 6 bases to trimming and J lost 4 bases; unmatched junction nucleotides: 17. CDR1 is LNHDA and CDR2 is SQIVND in the germline V gene (reference sequence). The CDR3 here is CASRPLGIAGGPEYNEQFF. The DNA of the CDR3 is TGTGCCAGTAGGCCTCTGGGGATAGCGGGAGGGCCGGAATACAATGAGCAGTTCTTC. The variable domain in full, completed from reference TRBV19 and TRBJ2-1, reads DGGITQSPKYLFRKEGQNVTLSCEQNLNHDAMYWYRQDPGQGLRLIYYSQIVNDFQKGDIAEGYSVSREKKESFPLTVTSAQKNPTAFYLCASRPLGIAGGPEYNEQFFGPGTRLTVL.

The chain is built from TRBV7-2 and TRBJ1-1; no clear D gene. This CDR3 contains 13 residues. CDR1 is SGHTA and CDR2 is FQGNSA in the germline V gene. Trimming left V 1 base short and J 6 bases short, with 9 bases between. Here the CDR3 DNA reads TGTGCCAGCAGCTTAGTGGCAGGCCCTGAAGCTTTCTTT. Protein sequence: CASSLVAGPEAFF.

The chain recombines TRBV19 with TRBJ2-1, with 7 bases identical to TRBD1. Germline assignment: CDR1 LNHDA and CDR2 SQIVND (reference sequence). V lost 10 bases and J lost 3; bases outside the gene matches: 15. CDR3 size: 16 residues. The CDR3 loop reads CATKRDSALGYNEQFF. Here the CDR3 DNA reads TGTGCCACCAAACGGGACAGCGCTCTTGGCTACAATGAGCAGTTCTTC.

This chain uses TRBV6-2 or TRBV6-3 with TRBJ2-1; possible D gene TRBD1, 6 bases. The CDR3 is 14 residues long. CDR1 MNHEY and CDR2 SVGEGT come from the germline V gene. The V end lost 5 bases, the J end lost 10 bases, and 18 bases lay between the germline ends. CDR3 residues: CASSRVYPTGEQFF. The CDR3 DNA reads as TGTGCCAGCAGTCGCGTATACCCTACAGGGGAGCAGTTCTTC.

The chain has TRBV6-6 and TRBJ1-5; TRBD1 agrees at 9 bases. The CDR3 runs 15 residues. V shed 2 bases and J 11 bases; nucleotides not matched to a gene: 10. Looked up from germline, CDR1 is MNHNY and CDR2 is SVGAGI (reference sequence). The CDR3 DNA is TGTGCCAGCAGTTACGGACAGGGGACGGGTTGGGCCCAGCATTTT. This codes for CASSYGQGTGWAQHF.

The chain links TRBV6-5 to TRBJ1-3, with D possibly matching TRBD1 (5 bases). Germline values: CDR1 MNHEY, CDR2 SVGAGI. This CDR3 contains 16 residues. Deletions cut 2 bases from V and 0 bases from J, with 11 bases between. The CDR3: CASSYDSTISGNTIYF. Here the CDR3 DNA reads TGTGCCAGCAGTTACGACAGCACAATCTCTGGAAACACCATATATTTT.

This chain links TRBV14 with TRBJ1-4, with D unclear. Germline V gene lookup returns CDR1 SGHDN and CDR2 FVKESK. V lost 4 bases to trimming and J lost 0 bases, with 12 bases between them. The CDR3 extends over 16 amino acids. This CDR3 reads CASSPSPRATNEKLFF. Here the CDR3 DNA reads TGTGCCAGCAGCCCGTCCCCAAGAGCAACTAATGAAAAACTGTTTTTT.